This TCR beta chain came from a study of cytomegalovirus exposure and HLA in healthy donors. Findings and limits, study-wide: Cytomegalovirus-associated TCR beta chains were listed, numbering over 150.

PCR primers comprised 60 Vbeta and 13 Jbeta primers. Assay: immunoSEQ multiplex PCR; the TCRdb copy retains only in-frame clones and omits some. The sample totals roughly 60,000 clones. This CDR3 is built from 15 residues. CDR1 and CDR2 from the germline V gene are GTSNPN and SVGIG (reference sequence). Trimming took off 0 bases at V and 4 bases at J, with 16 bases between the two ends. Points on this clone: The antigen remains unidentified.

This clonotype originated in a woman younger than 30 in good health and CMV-seronegative. Source material: PBMCs. This chain links TRBV30 with TRBJ2-7, with D possibly matching TRBD1 (6 bases). The CDR3 DNA is TGTGCCTGGAGTGTGATCGGGACACCGAGTTACGAGCAGTACTTC. As protein: CAWSVIGTPSYEQYF.